The 24 T cell receptor beta chains in this list originate from one sample, sequenced in a study of T cells in tuberculosis. Measured with immunoSEQ multiplex PCR; TCRdb has only the in-frame clones, and not every one. The sample shows 30,000 to 35,000 clones, less than 95% of them seen only once. The time point was: new active TB diagnosis, blood taken before or within 7 days of starting treatment. The source material was PBMCs, sampled at tuberculosis diagnosis. Every receptor here comes from an adult with tuberculosis.

V and J are TRBV4-1 and TRBJ2-5; D ambiguous. Between the trimmed V and J ends, which lost 1 base and 7 bases, there was a span of 4 bases. CDR1 is MGHRA, CDR2 YSYEKL, per germline. The CDR3 runs to 11 residues. The CDR3 sequence: CASSQALTQYF. The CDR3 DNA reads as TGCGCCAGCAGCCAAGCTCTGACCCAGTACTTC.

The rearrangement links TRBV28 to TRBJ2-3; 7 nucleotides line up with TRBD1. Germline V gives CDR1 MDHEN, CDR2 SYDVKM. This CDR3 has 14 amino acids. The V segment lost 7 bases and the J segment 3 bases; nucleotides outside the gene matches: 7. CDR3 DNA sequence: TGTGCCAGCATCAAGACAGGGTTTACAGATACGCAGTATTTT. Its translation: CASIKTGFTDTQYF.

The chain has TRBV29-1 and TRBJ2-3; 8 nucleotides line up with TRBD1. V dropped 5 bases and J dropped 2; count of bases not matched to a gene: 9. Germline CDR1 and CDR2: SQVTM and ANQGSEA. The CDR3 has 15 residues. In DNA form, the CDR3 reads TGCAGCGTTCTCCTGACAGGGGCCACCACAGATACGCAGTATTTT. This encodes CSVLLTGATTDTQYF.

This clone was counted once. V is TRBV5-1 and J is TRBJ1-1; tentatively, D is TRBD1 (5 bases). The CDR3 contains 15 residues. From germline, CDR1 is SGHRS and CDR2 YFSETQ. V gave up 0 bases and J gave up 2 bases, with 11 bases separating them. The CDR3, as DNA: TGCGCCAGCAGCTTGGTTGTGACAGACAACACTGAAGCTTTCTTT. Translating it yields CASSLVVTDNTEAFF.

This chain joins TRBV9 and TRBJ1-6, with TRBD1 identical over 9 bases. V was pared by 0 bases and J by 2 bases, with 3 bases of the junction left unmatched. In germline, CDR1 is SGDLS, CDR2 YYNGEE. The CDR3 covers 17 residues. CDR3 bases: TGTGCCAGCAGCGTAGGGGACAGGGTTACCTATAATTCACCCCTCCACTTT. Translating gives CASSVGDRVTYNSPLHF.

The chain recombines TRBV10-1 with TRBJ1-1; D is possibly TRBD1 (6 bases). Trimming removed 8 bases at V and 2 bases at J, with 18 bases between. The CDR3 extends over 15 amino acids. Germline lookup yields CDR1 WNHNN and CDR2 SYGVQD (reference sequence). This chain's CDR3 is CASLPLQGKNTEAFF. The CDR3 DNA follows: TGCGCCAGCCTACCATTACAGGGAAAAAACACTGAAGCTTTCTTT.

This clone has only one observation. This chain links TRBV27 with TRBJ2-7, with no clear D. Trimming removed 7 bases at V and 6 bases at J, with 13 bases between. This CDR3 is 12 amino acids long. Germline loops: CDR1 MNHEY, CDR2 SMNVEV (reference sequence). In nucleotides, the CDR3 is TGTGCCAGCACCCCTAAGTGGGGCGAGCAGTACGTC. It yields the protein CASTPKWGEQYV.

The chain uses TRBV19 and TRBJ1-6; the match to TRBD1 covers 7 bases. The J segment lost 2 bases and the V segment lost 9 bases, leaving 7 bases of the junction unmatched. The CDR3 runs to 15 residues. The V gene's germline CDR1 is LNHDA and CDR2 SQIVND (reference sequence). CDR3: CASTAGTAYNSPLHF. As DNA, the CDR3 is TGTGCCAGCACAGCCGGGACAGCCTATAATTCACCCCTCCACTTT.

J is TRBJ2-7 and V is TRBV6-1; D unresolved. V lost 5 bases and J lost 2, with 4 bases in between. Per the germline V gene, CDR1 is MNHNS and CDR2 is SASEGT. This CDR3 comprises 11 residues. The CDR3: CASSYAYEQYF. The DNA of the CDR3 is TGTGCCAGCAGTTATGCCTACGAGCAGTACTTC.

This CDR3 is CASSVNGLRTDTQYF. The CDR3 region has the DNA TGTGCCAGCAGCGTAAACGGGTTACGCACAGATACGCAGTATTTT. V usage is TRBV9 and J usage is TRBJ2-3; D is unresolved. Between the trimmed V and J ends, which lost 1 base and 1 base, there was a span of 10 bases. The CDR3 extends over 15 amino acids. Per germline, CDR1 SGDLS and CDR2 YYNGEE.

This clone was recorded once. The rearrangement joins TRBV9 to TRBJ1-2; TRBD1 aligns across 7 bases. V gave up 4 bases and J gave up 7 bases; unmatched junction bases: 13. The CDR3 extends over 15 amino acids. CDR1 SGDLS and CDR2 YYNGEE come from the germline V gene. The CDR3 is CASSRDDRVRSGYTF. The CDR3 bases are TGTGCCAGCAGCAGGGACGACAGGGTACGAAGTGGCTACACCTTC.

The J gene is TRBJ2-1, the V gene TRBV7-8, with TRBD2 as a possible D gene (7 bases). The CDR3 consists of 15 residues. V lost 5 bases and J lost 4, with 15 bases in between. The germline V gene encodes CDR1 SGHVS and CDR2 FQNEAQ. This CDR3 is CASSPRGGGYNEQFF. Here the CDR3 DNA reads TGTGCCAGCAGCCCCAGGGGCGGGGGTTACAATGAGCAGTTCTTC.

CDR3 sequence: CASSPTSPSTDTQYF. In nucleotides, the CDR3 is TGTGCCAGCAGCCCTACTAGCCCCAGCACAGATACGCAGTATTTT. The rearrangement links TRBV6-5 to TRBJ2-3; D might be TRBD2 (6 bases). Germline loops: CDR1 MNHEY, CDR2 SVGAGI. There are 15 residues in the CDR3. V was clipped by 6 bases and J by 0 bases, with 13 bases between them.

This sequence joins TRBV9 and TRBJ2-1; D possibly corresponds to TRBD1 (5 bases). Germline V gene lookup returns CDR1 SGDLS and CDR2 YYNGEE. V shed 3 bases and J shed 3 bases, with 13 bases lying between them. The CDR3 covers 15 residues. CDR3 DNA sequence: TGTGCCAGCAGCGCTGGACATGGTAACTACAATGAGCAGTTCTTC. This encodes CASSAGHGNYNEQFF.

This chain joins TRBV28 and TRBJ2-5; D not resolved. V was cut by 6 bases and J by 4 bases, with 9 bases left in between. The CDR3 is 12 residues long. Germline loops: CDR1 MDHEN, CDR2 SYDVKM. Here the CDR3 DNA reads TGTGCCAGCAGCCCCCTGGCAGAGACCCAGTACTTC. It codes for CASSPLAETQYF. The full variable domain, with the rest looked up from reference TRBV28 and TRBJ2-5, is DVKVTQSSRYLVKRTGEKVFLECVQDMDHENMFWYRQDPGLGLRLIYFSYDVKMKEKGDIPEGYSVSREKKERFSLILESASTNQTSMYLCASSPLAETQYFGPGTRLLVL.

V usage is TRBV6-1 and J usage is TRBJ2-3; D possibly corresponds to TRBD2 (7 bases). Between the trimmed V and J ends, which lost 10 bases and 6 bases, there was a span of 23 bases. From germline, CDR1 is MNHNS and CDR2 SASEGT. The CDR3 is made up of 15 amino acids. The CDR3 DNA reads TGTGCCACTGGACTACTAGGGGGGGGCGCGGATACGCAGTATTTT. Protein sequence: CATGLLGGGADTQYF.

V is TRBV6-4 and J is TRBJ1-5; the D is unclear. Germline loops: CDR1 MRHNA, CDR2 SNTAGT. V lost 6 bases and J 7 bases, leaving 13 bases between the germline ends. CDR3 size: 13 residues. This CDR3 reads CASSLEAGQPQHF. DNA for the CDR3: TGTGCCAGCAGCCTCGAGGCCGGACAGCCCCAGCATTTT.

This clone has just one count. The chain couples TRBV6-5 to TRBJ2-1; maybe TRBD1 (6 bases). The germline gives CDR1 MNHEY, CDR2 SVGAGI. This CDR3 has 13 residues. The germline V and J ends were trimmed by 7 bases and 9 bases, with 16 bases remaining between them. The CDR3 sequence: CASNENRAGEQFF. The DNA for the CDR3 is TGTGCCAGCAACGAGAACAGGGCAGGTGAGCAGTTCTTC.

The rearrangement joins TRBV6-5 to TRBJ1-5; D uncertain. Germline V gene lookup returns CDR1 MNHEY and CDR2 SVGAGI. The V end was cut by 9 bases, the J end by 1 base, with 13 bases between. The CDR3 is 14 amino acids. The CDR3 DNA reads TGTGCCAGTGCAGAGGGCCGAAGCAATCAGCCCCAGCATTTT. Its protein product is CASAEGRSNQPQHF.

The chain joins TRBV5-1 to TRBJ2-7, with TRBD2 matching 8 bases. Germline V gene lookup returns CDR1 SGHRS and CDR2 YFSETQ. The trim removed 5 bases at V and 5 bases at J, leaving 18 bases unmatched. This CDR3 region has 17 residues. The CDR3 reads CASRSTSSAGVRNEQYF. In nucleotides, the CDR3 is TGCGCCAGCAGATCGACGAGCTCAGCGGGGGTTAGAAACGAGCAGTACTTC.

The chain's CDR3 is CASSATGTGSTDTQYF. The CDR3, as DNA: TGTGCCAGCAGCGCCACCGGGACAGGGAGCACAGATACGCAGTATTTT. The chain is built from TRBV7-8 and TRBJ2-3; TRBD1 matches at 9 bases. Germline V lookup: CDR1 SGHVS, CDR2 FQNEAQ. Losses at the gene ends were 5 bases for V and 0 bases for J; bases not matched to a gene: 6. The CDR3 length is 16 residues.

The rearrangement links TRBV4-1 to TRBJ1-4; 7 bases agree with TRBD1. The germline CDR1 and CDR2 sequences are MGHRA and YSYEKL. The V segment lost 0 bases and the J segment 6 bases; nucleotides outside the gene matches: 4. There are 15 residues in the CDR3. The CDR3 region is CASSQDPGQDEKLFF. CDR3 sequence (DNA): TGCGCCAGCAGCCAAGATCCAGGACAGGATGAAAAACTGTTTTTT.

The chain links TRBV15 to TRBJ2-7, with 8 bases that match TRBD2. Germline CDR1 LNHNV, CDR2 YYDKDF (reference sequence). The CDR3 runs 14 residues. The V gene end was trimmed by 1 base and the J gene end by 3 bases; junction bases not matched to a gene: 2. The CDR3: CATSRAGGIYEQYF. DNA of the CDR3: TGTGCCACCAGCAGAGCGGGGGGGATCTACGAGCAGTACTTC. Complete variable domain (other parts from reference TRBV15 and TRBJ2-7): DAMVIQNPRYQVTQFGKPVTLSCSQTLNHNVMYWYQQKSSQAPKLLFHYYDKDFNNEADTPDNFQSRRPNTSFCFLDIRSPGLGDTAMYLCATSRAGGIYEQYFGPGTRLTVT.

V gene TRBV6-4 combines with J gene TRBJ2-1, with 8 positions matching TRBD2. Germline trimming cut 4 bases from V and 5 bases from J; bases unmatched to any gene: 7. The CDR3 consists of 15 residues. CDR1 MRHNA and CDR2 SNTAGT come from the germline V gene. The CDR3 DNA sequence: TGTGCCAGCAGTGCCACCGGGGGGGGCCACAATGAGCAGTTCTTC. It specifies CASSATGGGHNEQFF.